The present entry profiles one T cell receptor beta chain with its context. The antigen remains unidentified. In TCRdb, the reads were re-called with MiXCR into one record per CDR3 protein. The table records about 160,000 distinct CDR3 sequences, over 15% of them present only once. This sample was taken from a study of T cell repertoires in cytomegalovirus infection. Study background: Public signatures in TCR beta pointed to CMV infection and matching HLA type. Findings and caveats of the study: Individuals carrying CMV plus the relevant HLA were identified by cumulative frequency of public TCR beta families. Predominance within the ex vivo response was attributable to HLA-C-restricted CMV-specific TCR beta clonotypes.

CDR1 MNHEY and CDR2 SVGAGI come from the germline V gene. The CDR3 length is 15 residues. The V gene end was trimmed by 2 bases and the J gene end by 0 bases; junction bases not matched to a gene: 2. Input material: CD8+ T cells from PBMCs. The origin of this receptor is a human donor in good health (CMV status not recorded). Some clones in this sample may be carry-over from other donors' samples. This chain links TRBV6-5 with TRBJ2-5; TRBD2 agrees at 8 bases. CDR3 DNA sequence: TGTGCCAGCAGTTACCGGGAGGGGTACCAAGAGACCCAGTACTTC. It codes for CASSYREGYQETQYF.